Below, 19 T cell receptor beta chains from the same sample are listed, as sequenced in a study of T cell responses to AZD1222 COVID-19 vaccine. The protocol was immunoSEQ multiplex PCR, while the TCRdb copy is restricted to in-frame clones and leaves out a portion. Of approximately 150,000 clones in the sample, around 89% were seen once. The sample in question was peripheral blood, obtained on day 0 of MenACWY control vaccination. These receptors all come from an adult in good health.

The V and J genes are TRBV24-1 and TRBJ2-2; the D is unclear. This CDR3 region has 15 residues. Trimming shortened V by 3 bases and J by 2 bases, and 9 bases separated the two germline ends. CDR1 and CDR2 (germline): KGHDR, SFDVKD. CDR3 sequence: CATSDVVSNTGELFF. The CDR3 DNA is TGTGCCACCAGTGATGTGGTCAGTAACACCGGGGAGCTGTTTTTT.

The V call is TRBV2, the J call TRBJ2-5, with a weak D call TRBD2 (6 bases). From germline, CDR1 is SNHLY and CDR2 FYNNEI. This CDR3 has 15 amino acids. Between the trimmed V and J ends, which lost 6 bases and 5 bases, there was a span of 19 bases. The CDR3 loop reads CASSPPPQEGETQYF. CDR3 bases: TGTGCCAGCAGCCCTCCCCCGCAGGAGGGGGAGACCCAGTACTTC.

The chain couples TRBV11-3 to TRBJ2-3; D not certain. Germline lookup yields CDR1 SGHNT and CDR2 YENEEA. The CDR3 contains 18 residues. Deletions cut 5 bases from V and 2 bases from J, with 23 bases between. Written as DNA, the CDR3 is TGTGCCAGCAGCCCGCCTTCGGGCCTCCGCTCTTACACAGATACGCAGTATTTT. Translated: CASSPPSGLRSYTDTQYF.

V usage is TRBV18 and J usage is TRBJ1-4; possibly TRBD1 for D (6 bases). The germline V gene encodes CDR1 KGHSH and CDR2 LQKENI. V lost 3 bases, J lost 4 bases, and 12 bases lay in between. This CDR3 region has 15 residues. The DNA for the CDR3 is TGTGCCAGCTCACCCGAGTCCAGGGGTAATGAAAAACTGTTTTTT. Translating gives CASSPESRGNEKLFF.

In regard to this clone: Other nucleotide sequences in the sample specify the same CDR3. CDR3 DNA sequence: TGTGCCAGCAGTTACAGACCTAATGAAAAACTGTTTTTT. Protein product: CASSYRPNEKLFF. The gene calls are TRBV6-5 and TRBJ1-4, with no clear D. Per the germline V gene, CDR1 is MNHEY and CDR2 is SVGAGI. The CDR3 has 13 residues. With 2 bases removed from V and 3 bases from J, the gap between germline ends came to 4 bases.

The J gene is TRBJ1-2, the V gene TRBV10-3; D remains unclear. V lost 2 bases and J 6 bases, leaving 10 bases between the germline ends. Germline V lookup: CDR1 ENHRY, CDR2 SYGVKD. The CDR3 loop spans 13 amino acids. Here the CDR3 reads CAISEGSINGYTF. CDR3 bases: TGTGCCATCAGTGAGGGATCAATCAATGGCTACACCTTC.

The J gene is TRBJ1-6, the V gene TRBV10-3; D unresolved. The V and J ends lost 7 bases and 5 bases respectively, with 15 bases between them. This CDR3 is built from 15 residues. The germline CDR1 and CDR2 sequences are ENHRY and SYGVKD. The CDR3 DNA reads TGTGCCATCACCGAGAGGGAACAGAATAATTCACCCCTCCACTTT. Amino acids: CAITEREQNNSPLHF.

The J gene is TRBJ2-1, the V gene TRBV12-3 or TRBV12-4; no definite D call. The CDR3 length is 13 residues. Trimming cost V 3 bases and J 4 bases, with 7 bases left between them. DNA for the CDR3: TGTGCCAGCAGTTTTCTCGGTTACAATGAGCAGTTCTTC. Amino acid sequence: CASSFLGYNEQFF.

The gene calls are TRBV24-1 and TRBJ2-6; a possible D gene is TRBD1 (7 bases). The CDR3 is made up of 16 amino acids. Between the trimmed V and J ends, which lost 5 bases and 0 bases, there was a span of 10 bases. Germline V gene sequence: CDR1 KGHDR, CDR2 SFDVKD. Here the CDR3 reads CATSAQGGSGANVLTF. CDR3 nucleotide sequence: TGTGCCACCAGTGCCCAGGGGGGCTCTGGGGCCAACGTCCTGACTTTC.

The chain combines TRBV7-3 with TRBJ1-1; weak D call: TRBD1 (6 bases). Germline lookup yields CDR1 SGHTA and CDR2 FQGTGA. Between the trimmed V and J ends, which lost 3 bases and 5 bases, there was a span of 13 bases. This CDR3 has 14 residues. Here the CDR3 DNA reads TGTGCCAGCAGCTTGGGGGGCGCGAGGACTGAAGCTTTCTTT. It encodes CASSLGGARTEAFF.

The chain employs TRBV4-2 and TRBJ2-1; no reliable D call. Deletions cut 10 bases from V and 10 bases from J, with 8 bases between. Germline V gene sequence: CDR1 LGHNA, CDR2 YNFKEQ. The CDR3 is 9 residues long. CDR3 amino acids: CAIKQEQFF. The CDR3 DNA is TGTGCCATAAAACAGGAGCAGTTCTTC.

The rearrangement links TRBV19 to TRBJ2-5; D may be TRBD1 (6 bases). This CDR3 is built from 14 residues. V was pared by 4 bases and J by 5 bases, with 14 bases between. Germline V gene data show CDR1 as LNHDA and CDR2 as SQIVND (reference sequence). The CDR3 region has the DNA TGTGCCAGTAGTACCAAGCACAGGGAGGAGACCCAGTACTTC. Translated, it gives CASSTKHREETQYF.

CDR3 residues: CASLRGDSTVNTEAFF. CDR3 nucleotide sequence: TGTGCCAGTCTCCGAGGGGACTCTACAGTGAACACTGAAGCTTTCTTT. This chain connects TRBV28 to TRBJ1-1; D possibly corresponds to TRBD1 (5 bases). The CDR3 runs to 16 residues. V shed 9 bases and J shed 0 bases, with 20 bases lying between them. CDR1 is MDHEN and CDR2 is SYDVKM in the germline V gene.

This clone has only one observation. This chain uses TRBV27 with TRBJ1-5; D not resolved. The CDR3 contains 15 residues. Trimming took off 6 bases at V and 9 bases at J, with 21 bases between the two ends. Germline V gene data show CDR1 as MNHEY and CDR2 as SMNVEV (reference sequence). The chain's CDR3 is CASSSIGGALLPQHF. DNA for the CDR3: TGTGCCAGCAGCTCAATAGGAGGAGCTCTCCTGCCCCAGCATTTT.

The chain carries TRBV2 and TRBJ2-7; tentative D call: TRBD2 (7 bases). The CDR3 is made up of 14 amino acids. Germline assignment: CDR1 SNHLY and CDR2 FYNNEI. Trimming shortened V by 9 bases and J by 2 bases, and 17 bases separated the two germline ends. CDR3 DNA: TGTGCCAGTAAACAGGGCAGCGGGGCCTACGAGCAGTACTTC. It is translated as CASKQGSGAYEQYF.

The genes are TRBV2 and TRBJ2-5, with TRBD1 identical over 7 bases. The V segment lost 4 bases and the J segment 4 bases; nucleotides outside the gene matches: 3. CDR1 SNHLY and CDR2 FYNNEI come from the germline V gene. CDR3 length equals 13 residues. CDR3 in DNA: TGTGCCAGCAGTGGGGACAGCGTAGAGACCCAGTACTTC. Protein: CASSGDSVETQYF.

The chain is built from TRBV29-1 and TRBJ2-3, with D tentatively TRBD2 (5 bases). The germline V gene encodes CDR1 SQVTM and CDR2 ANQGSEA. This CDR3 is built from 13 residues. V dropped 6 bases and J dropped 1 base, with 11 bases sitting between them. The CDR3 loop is CSVVGAGTDTQYF. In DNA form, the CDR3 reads TGCAGCGTGGTGGGAGCCGGCACAGATACGCAGTATTTT.

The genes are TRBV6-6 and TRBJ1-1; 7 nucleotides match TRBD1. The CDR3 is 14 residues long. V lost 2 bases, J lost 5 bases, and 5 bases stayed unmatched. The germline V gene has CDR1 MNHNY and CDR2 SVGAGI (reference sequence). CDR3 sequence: CASSYPVTGTEAFF. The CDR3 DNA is TGTGCCAGCAGTTACCCGGTGACAGGGACTGAAGCTTTCTTT.

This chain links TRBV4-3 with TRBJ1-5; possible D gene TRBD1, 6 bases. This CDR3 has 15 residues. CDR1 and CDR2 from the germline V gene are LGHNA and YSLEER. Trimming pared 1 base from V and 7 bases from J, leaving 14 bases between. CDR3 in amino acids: CASSQVWAGVQPQHF. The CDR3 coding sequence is TGCGCCAGCAGCCAAGTTTGGGCAGGGGTACAGCCCCAGCATTTT.